Shown below are 32 T cell receptor beta chains from a single sample sequenced in a study of T-cell memory formation after mild COVID-19. Using its own MiXCR run on the 5' RACE reads, TCRdb lists one record per CDR3 protein. This repertoire shows approximately 500,000 distinct CDR3 sequences, around 27% found once; its top ten account for approximately 12%. Sequenced material: PBMCs or a T cell subset sorted from them (not recorded which). Receptor source: an adult woman who had mild COVID-19 (a few samples of this study predate the infection). Cell type and time point are not known.

Only a few counts were recorded for this clonotype. The chain uses TRBV20-1 and TRBJ1-1; unclear D gene. V dropped 1 base and J dropped 5 bases, with 17 bases sitting between them. This CDR3 contains 15 residues. The germline CDR1 and CDR2 sequences are DFQATT and SNEGSKA (reference sequence). The CDR3 coding sequence is TGCAGTGCTAGAGGGGCGTCGGGGTCTAGGACTGAAGCTTTCTTT. Translation: CSARGASGSRTEAFF.

V is TRBV5-1 and J is TRBJ2-7; D is possibly TRBD1 or TRBD2 (7 bases each). V shed 4 bases and J shed 0 bases, with 23 bases lying between them. CDR1 SGHRS and CDR2 YFSETQ come from the germline V gene. This CDR3 region has 18 residues. CDR3 coding DNA: TGCGCCAGCAGCATCCTCCCAGGGGGGGATTCCTTCTCCTACGAGCAGTACTTC. This translates into CASSILPGGDSFSYEQYF.

J is TRBJ2-2 and V is TRBV5-1, with D possibly TRBD2 on 6 matching bases. The CDR3 sequence is 15 residues long. The germline V and J ends were trimmed by 0 bases and 4 bases, with 10 bases remaining between them. Per germline, CDR1 SGHRS and CDR2 YFSETQ. CDR3 DNA: TGCGCCAGCAGCTTGGAGGTCGGGAGCACCGGGGAGCTGTTTTTT. It specifies CASSLEVGSTGELFF.

This clonotype was seen more than once but under ten times. The V and J genes are TRBV20-1 and TRBJ1-2; perhaps TRBD1 as D (5 bases). Per the germline V gene, CDR1 is DFQATT and CDR2 is SNEGSKA (reference sequence). The length of the CDR3 is 15 residues. V was pared by 1 base and J by 0 bases, with 12 bases between. DNA for the CDR3: TGCAGTGCTAGAGGCCCCAGGGAAGCTAACTATGGCTACACCTTC. Translated, it gives CSARGPREANYGYTF.

The rearrangement links TRBV27 to TRBJ1-2; D ambiguous. Germline V CDR1 and CDR2: MNHEY, SMNVEV (reference sequence). The CDR3 has 14 amino acids. Trimming pared 0 bases from V and 7 bases from J, leaving 12 bases between. The CDR3 protein is CASSLSAGLGGYTF. CDR3 nucleotides: TGTGCCAGCAGTTTATCGGCTGGGTTGGGTGGCTACACCTTC.

V is TRBV5-4 and J is TRBJ2-7; 11 bases are a match to TRBD2. Germline V gene sequence: CDR1 SGHNT, CDR2 YYREEE (reference sequence). The V and J ends lost 0 bases and 0 bases, in that order; junction bases with no gene match: 14. The CDR3 runs 20 residues. The CDR3, as DNA: TGTGCCAGCAGCTTGGCCCCAAACCTAGCGGGAGGACCATTCTCCTACGAGCAGTACTTC. Its translation is CASSLAPNLAGGPFSYEQYF.

The chain joins TRBV4-1 to TRBJ1-2, with a possible D match to TRBD1 (6 bases). The CDR3 loop spans 16 amino acids. Trimming pared 1 base from V and 2 bases from J, leaving 14 bases between. The germline V gene encodes CDR1 MGHRA and CDR2 YSYEKL. The CDR3 coding sequence is TGCGCCAGCAGCCAAGCTACAGGGTCCCTCAACTATGGCTACACCTTC. Protein sequence: CASSQATGSLNYGYTF.

This chain joins TRBV28 and TRBJ2-7; D is perhaps TRBD2 (5 bases). V dropped 6 bases and J dropped 0 bases, with 18 bases sitting between them. The CDR3 is 16 residues long. Germline V lookup: CDR1 MDHEN, CDR2 SYDVKM. The CDR3 here is CASSPFLRRSSYEQYF. The CDR3 bases are TGTGCCAGCAGCCCATTTCTGAGGAGGTCCTCCTACGAGCAGTACTTC.

This clonotype was picked up a small number of times. The V gene is TRBV18, the J gene TRBJ2-7; D unresolved. Trimming stripped 5 bases from V and 2 bases from J, with 16 bases between. Per the germline V gene, CDR1 is KGHSH and CDR2 is LQKENI. This CDR3 is 15 amino acids long. CDR3 coding DNA: TGTGCCAGCTCATACGGCATACAGCAGCCCTACGAGCAGTACTTC. It yields the protein CASSYGIQQPYEQYF.

This clonotype was seen a handful of times. As DNA, the CDR3 is TGTGCCAGCAGCCCCAGGGGCGTTGGGAGCTACAATGAGCAGTTCTTC. Translated: CASSPRGVGSYNEQFF. The rearrangement uses TRBV9 and TRBJ2-1; perhaps TRBD1 as D (6 bases). Trimming left V 4 bases short and J 3 bases short, with 17 bases between. The CDR3 consists of 16 residues. Germline CDR1 and CDR2: SGDLS and YYNGEE.

V and J are TRBV7-3 and TRBJ1-1; D ambiguous. The length of the CDR3 is 13 residues. The germline CDR1 and CDR2 sequences are SGHTA and FQGTGA. The ends were cut back, 5 bases at V and 1 base at J, with 8 bases in the middle. The CDR3 nucleotides are TGTGCCAGCAGCGAACAGCCGAACACTGAAGCTTTCTTT. It is translated as CASSEQPNTEAFF.

The V gene is TRBV7-2, the J gene TRBJ2-1; no clear D gene. Trimming took off 2 bases at V and 3 bases at J, with 11 bases between the two ends. The germline CDR1 and CDR2 sequences are SGHTA and FQGNSA. This CDR3 is 15 amino acids long. The CDR3 here is CASSLSGYYYNEQFF. The DNA for the CDR3 is TGTGCCAGCAGCTTATCGGGCTACTACTACAATGAGCAGTTCTTC. Together with reference TRBV7-2 and TRBJ2-1, the CDR3 gives the full variable domain: GAGVSQSPSNKVTEKGKDVELRCDPISGHTALYWYRQSLGQGLEFLIYFQGNSAPDKSGLPSDRFSAERTGGSVSTLTIQRTQQEDSAVYLCASSLSGYYYNEQFFGPGTRLTVL.

This clonotype was picked up a small number of times. The genes are TRBV5-1 and TRBJ2-3; TRBD1 aligns across 7 bases. The CDR3 loop spans 16 amino acids. Germline trimming cut 0 bases from V and 3 bases from J; bases unmatched to any gene: 7. Germline V gives CDR1 SGHRS, CDR2 YFSETQ. The CDR3 DNA reads TGCGCCAGCAGCTTGGAGGAACAGGGGATGACAGATACGCAGTATTTT. Amino acid sequence: CASSLEEQGMTDTQYF.

The chain combines TRBV24-1 with TRBJ2-2; D may be TRBD1 (6 bases). V lost 4 bases and J lost 7, with 12 bases in between. The length of the CDR3 is 14 residues. Germline values: CDR1 KGHDR, CDR2 SFDVKD. CDR3 in amino acids: CATSDPGAIGELFF. CDR3 DNA: TGTGCCACCAGTGACCCAGGGGCTATCGGGGAGCTGTTTTTT.

This clonotype was recorded only once. J is TRBJ1-3 and V is TRBV5-6; D possibly corresponds to TRBD1 (6 bases). The V gene's germline CDR1 is SGHDT and CDR2 YYEEEE. The CDR3 sequence is 16 residues long. The V end was cut by 3 bases, the J end by 2 bases, with 15 bases between. The CDR3 nucleotides are TGTGCCAGCAGCTACCGGGGGGCTCACCCTGGAAACACCATATATTTT. Translated: CASSYRGAHPGNTIYF. The whole variable domain, filled in from reference TRBV5-6 and TRBJ1-3, reads DAGVTQSPTHLIKTRGQQVTLRCSPKSGHDTVSWYQQALGQGPQFIFQYYEEEERQRGNFPDRFSGHQFPNYSSELNVNALLLGDSALYLCASSYRGAHPGNTIYFGEGSWLTVV.

This clonotype appeared a few times. The chain recombines TRBV19 with TRBJ2-7; D call uncertain. Per the germline V gene, CDR1 is LNHDA and CDR2 is SQIVND (reference sequence). This CDR3 region has 15 residues. Trimming cost V 9 bases and J 2 bases, with 20 bases left between them. Written as DNA, the CDR3 is TGTGCCAGCATGGCCCAGATAGGGAATCCCTACGAGCAGTACTTC. Protein product: CASMAQIGNPYEQYF.

There are a few counts of this clonotype. The genes are TRBV11-1 and TRBJ2-1, with 10 positions matching TRBD2. CDR3 size: 15 residues. V was clipped by 4 bases and J by 7 bases; unmatched bases: 7. Looked up from germline, CDR1 is SGHAT and CDR2 is FQDESV (reference sequence). The CDR3 loop is CASSYTSGILNEQFF. CDR3 bases: TGTGCCAGCAGCTATACTAGCGGGATCTTGAATGAGCAGTTCTTC. Complete variable domain (other parts from reference TRBV11-1 and TRBJ2-1): EAEVAQSPRYKITEKSQAVAFWCDPISGHATLYWYRQILGQGPELLVQFQDESVVDDSQLPKDRFSAERLKGVDSTLKIQPAELGDSAMYLCASSYTSGILNEQFFGPGTRLTVL.

The J gene is TRBJ2-3, the V gene TRBV7-8; D possibly corresponds to TRBD2 (6 bases). V was cut by 0 bases and J by 0 bases, with 13 bases left in between. The CDR3 is 17 residues long. The germline CDR1 and CDR2 sequences are SGHVS and FQNEAQ. In DNA, the CDR3 is TGTGCCAGCAGCTTAGCTGGGACTCCCCTTAGCACAGATACGCAGTATTTT. As protein: CASSLAGTPLSTDTQYF.

V and J are TRBV20-1 and TRBJ2-5; 10 bases are a match to TRBD2. Germline V lookup: CDR1 DFQATT, CDR2 SNEGSKA (reference sequence). The ends lost 6 bases at V and 4 bases at J; junction bases unmatched: 8. The CDR3 totals 14 residues. Here the CDR3 reads CSAKLAGGVETQYF. The CDR3 DNA reads TGCAGTGCCAAATTAGCGGGAGGAGTAGAGACCCAGTACTTC.

This chain links TRBV9 with TRBJ1-5, with no clear D. CDR1 SGDLS and CDR2 YYNGEE come from the germline V gene. There are 15 residues in the CDR3. The V end lost 4 bases, the J end lost 0 bases, and 11 bases lay between the germline ends. DNA for the CDR3: TGTGCCAGCAGCACCACAGATTATAGCAATCAGCCCCAGCATTTT. Protein product: CASSTTDYSNQPQHF.

This clonotype was seen more than once but under ten times. The chain links TRBV5-6 to TRBJ2-1; 7 nucleotides agree with TRBD2. The CDR3 has 16 residues. Trimming took 0 bases from V and 5 from J; bases not matched to a gene: 8. CDR1 is SGHDT, CDR2 YYEEEE, per germline. CDR3: CASSLARLAKDNEQFF. CDR3 nucleotide sequence: TGTGCCAGCAGCTTGGCCCGACTAGCAAAGGACAATGAGCAGTTCTTC.

V usage is TRBV7-9 and J usage is TRBJ1-1; possible D gene TRBD1, 5 bases. In germline, CDR1 is SEHNR, CDR2 FQNEAQ (reference sequence). The CDR3 contains 14 residues. V was clipped by 1 base and J by 12 bases, with 18 bases between them. The CDR3 sequence: CASSLGAGPHLSFF. Written as DNA, the CDR3 is TGTGCCAGCAGCTTAGGGGCAGGGCCACACCTTTCTTTCTTT.

The V and J genes are TRBV10-3 and TRBJ2-1; 8 bases match TRBD1. Germline V CDR1 and CDR2: ENHRY, SYGVKD. The V segment lost 0 bases and the J segment 5 bases; nucleotides outside the gene matches: 12. The CDR3 has 18 amino acids. The CDR3 spells CAISESPLTGVGNNEQFF. CDR3 in DNA: TGTGCCATCAGTGAGTCCCCCTTGACAGGGGTTGGGAACAATGAGCAGTTCTTC.

This clonotype has just a few counts. The chain uses TRBV7-9 and TRBJ2-6, with D uncertain. This CDR3 region has 17 residues. Germline lookup yields CDR1 SEHNR and CDR2 FQNEAQ (reference sequence). V dropped 5 bases and J dropped 0 bases, with 14 bases sitting between them. The CDR3 DNA sequence: TGTGCCAGCAGCGTGCCAGGCAAAAGCTCTGGGGCCAACGTCCTGACTTTC. The encoded protein is CASSVPGKSSGANVLTF.

This chain connects TRBV7-2 to TRBJ2-2, with 8 bases aligning to TRBD2. The CDR3 is 16 amino acids. CDR1 and CDR2 (germline): SGHTA, FQGNSA. Trimming took 7 bases from V and 0 from J; bases not matched to a gene: 7. The CDR3 DNA reads as TGTGCCAGCACAATACCGGGACTAGCGAACACCGGGGAGCTGTTTTTT. Translating it yields CASTIPGLANTGELFF.

The gene calls are TRBV12-2 and TRBJ2-7; the tabulated D call, TRBD2, remains unverified against the DNA. TRBV12-2 is shown as a pseudogene. The length of the CDR3 is 13 residues. The CDR3 reads CASRLVLAAVQYF. For the CDR3, the DNA is TGTGCAAGTCGCTTAGTACTAGCGGCAGTGCAGTACTTC.

This clonotype was seen more than once but under ten times. The chain uses TRBV6-2 or TRBV6-3 and TRBJ2-1; D assignment may be TRBD1 or TRBD2 (6 bases each). The CDR3 contains 15 residues. Germline V gene sequence: CDR1 MNHEY, CDR2 SVGEGT. Trimming left V 7 bases short and J 3 bases short, with 16 bases between. CDR3: CASNRQDYLYNEQFF. As DNA, the CDR3 is TGTGCCAGCAATCGACAGGACTACCTCTACAATGAGCAGTTCTTC.

The rearrangement uses TRBV2 and TRBJ2-1, with TRBD2 as a possible D gene (6 bases). The CDR3 runs to 11 residues. Per the germline V gene, CDR1 is SNHLY and CDR2 is FYNNEI. V was clipped by 6 bases and J by 13 bases, with 13 bases between them. CDR3 amino acids: CASSAVGLQFF. CDR3 sequence (DNA): TGTGCCAGCAGCGCCGTGGGACTTCAGTTCTTC. The variable domain in full, with the rest retrieved from reference TRBV2 and TRBJ2-1, is EPEVTQTPSHQVTQMGQEVILRCVPISNHLYFYWYRQILGQKVEFLVSFYNNEISEKSEIFDDQFSVERPDGSNFTLKIRSTKLEDSAMYFCASSAVGLQFFGPGTRLTVL.

The J gene is TRBJ2-3, the V gene TRBV7-3; the match to TRBD2 covers 10 bases. This CDR3 has 17 amino acids. With V trimmed by 2 bases and J by 2 bases, 7 bases remained unmatched. Germline-derived CDR1 and CDR2 are SGHTA and FQGTGA. This CDR3 is CASSLVLAGVLTDTQYF. CDR3 bases: TGTGCCAGCAGCTTAGTCCTAGCGGGGGTTCTCACAGATACGCAGTATTTT.

The rearrangement joins TRBV28 to TRBJ1-1, with a possible D match to TRBD1 (5 bases). Trimming pared 6 bases from V and 0 bases from J, leaving 8 bases between. The CDR3 totals 13 residues. The germline V gene has CDR1 MDHEN and CDR2 SYDVKM. CDR3 bases: TGTGCCAGCAGGGGGACGGTGAACACTGAAGCTTTCTTT. Protein: CASRGTVNTEAFF.

The CDR3 loop reads CSASDPGAYEQYF. For the CDR3, the DNA is TGCAGCGCCAGCGACCCAGGAGCCTACGAGCAGTACTTC. J is TRBJ2-7 and V is TRBV29-1; no reliable D call. V was pared by 7 bases and J by 2 bases, with 15 bases between. The CDR3 extends over 13 amino acids. CDR1 and CDR2 from the germline V gene are SQVTM and ANQGSEA.

V and J are TRBV5-1 and TRBJ2-2; 9 bases are shared with TRBD1. Losses at the gene ends were 0 bases for V and 5 bases for J; bases not matched to a gene: 8. Germline CDR1 is SGHRS and CDR2 is YFSETQ. There are 17 residues in the CDR3. The CDR3 sequence is CASSLAADRGETGELFF. The CDR3 DNA reads TGCGCCAGCAGCTTGGCCGCGGACAGGGGTGAGACCGGGGAGCTGTTTTTT.